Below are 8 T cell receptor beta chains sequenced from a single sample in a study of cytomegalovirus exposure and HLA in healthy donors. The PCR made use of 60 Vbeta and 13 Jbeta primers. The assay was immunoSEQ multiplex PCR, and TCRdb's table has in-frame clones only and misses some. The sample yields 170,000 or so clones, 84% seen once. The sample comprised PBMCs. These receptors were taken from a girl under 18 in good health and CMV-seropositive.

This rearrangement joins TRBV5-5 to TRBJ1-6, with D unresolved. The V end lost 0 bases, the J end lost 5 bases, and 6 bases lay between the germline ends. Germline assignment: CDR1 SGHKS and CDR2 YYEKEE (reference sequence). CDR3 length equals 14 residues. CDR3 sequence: CASSLGLNNSPLHF. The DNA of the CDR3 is TGTGCCAGCAGCTTGGGGCTTAATAATTCACCCCTCCACTTT. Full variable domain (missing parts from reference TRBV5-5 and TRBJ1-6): DAGVTQSPTHLIKTRGQQVTLRCSPISGHKSVSWYQQVLGQGPQFIFQYYEKEERGRGNFPDRFSARQFPNYSSELNVNALLLGDSALYLCASSLGLNNSPLHFGNGTRLTVT.

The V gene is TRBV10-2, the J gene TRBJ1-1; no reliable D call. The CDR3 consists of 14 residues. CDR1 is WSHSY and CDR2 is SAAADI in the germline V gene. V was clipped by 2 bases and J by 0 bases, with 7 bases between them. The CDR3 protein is CASSEVRMNTEAFF. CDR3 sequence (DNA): TGCGCCAGCAGTGAGGTGCGCATGAACACTGAAGCTTTCTTT.

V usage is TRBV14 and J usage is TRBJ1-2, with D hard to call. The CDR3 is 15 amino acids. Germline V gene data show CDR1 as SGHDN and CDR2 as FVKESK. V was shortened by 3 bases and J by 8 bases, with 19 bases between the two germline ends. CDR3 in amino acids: CASSQRSGVPRGYTF. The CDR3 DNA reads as TGTGCCAGCAGCCAGCGAAGCGGGGTCCCGCGGGGCTACACCTTC. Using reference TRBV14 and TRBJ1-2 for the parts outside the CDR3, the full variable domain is EAGVTQFPSHSVIEKGQTVTLRCDPISGHDNLYWYRRVMGKEIKFLLHFVKESKQDESGMPNNRFLAERTGGTYSTLKVQPAELEDSGVYFCASSQRSGVPRGYTFGSGTRLTVV.

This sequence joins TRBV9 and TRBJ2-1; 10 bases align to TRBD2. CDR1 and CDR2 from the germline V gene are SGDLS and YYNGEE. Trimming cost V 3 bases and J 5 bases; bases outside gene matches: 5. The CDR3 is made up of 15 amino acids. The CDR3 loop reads CASSGGLAGDNEQFF. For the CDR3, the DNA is TGTGCCAGCAGCGGTGGGCTAGCGGGGGACAATGAGCAGTTCTTC.

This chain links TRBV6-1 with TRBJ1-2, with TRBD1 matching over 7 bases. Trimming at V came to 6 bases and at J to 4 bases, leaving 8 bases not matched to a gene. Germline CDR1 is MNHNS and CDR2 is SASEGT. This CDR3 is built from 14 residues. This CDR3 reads CASRGTAPTYGYTF. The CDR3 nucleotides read TGTGCCAGCAGAGGGACAGCCCCTACCTATGGCTACACCTTC.

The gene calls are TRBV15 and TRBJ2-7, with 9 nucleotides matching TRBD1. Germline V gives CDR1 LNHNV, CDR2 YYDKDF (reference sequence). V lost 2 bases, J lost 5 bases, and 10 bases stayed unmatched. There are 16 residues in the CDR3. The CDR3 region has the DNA TGTGCCACCAGCAGACCCTCAGGGACAGGGTTAGACGAGCAGTACTTC. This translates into CATSRPSGTGLDEQYF.

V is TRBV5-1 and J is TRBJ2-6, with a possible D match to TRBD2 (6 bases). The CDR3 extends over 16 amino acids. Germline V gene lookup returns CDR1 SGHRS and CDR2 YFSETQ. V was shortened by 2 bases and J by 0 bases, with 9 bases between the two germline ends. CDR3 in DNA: TGCGCCAGCAGCTTCGGGGGAGTCTCTGGGGCCAACGTCCTGACTTTC. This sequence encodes CASSFGGVSGANVLTF.

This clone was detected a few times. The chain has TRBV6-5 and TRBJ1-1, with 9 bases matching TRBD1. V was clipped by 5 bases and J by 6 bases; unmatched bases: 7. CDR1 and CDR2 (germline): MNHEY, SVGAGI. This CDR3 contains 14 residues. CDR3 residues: CASSPGTGLAEAFF. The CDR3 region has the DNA TGTGCCAGCAGTCCCGGGACAGGGTTGGCTGAAGCTTTCTTT.